Below, 24 T cell receptor beta chains from the same sample are listed, as sequenced in a study of blood T cells in healthy people across ages. Combining a sample-barcoded 5' primer with a J-beta primer mix, a second PCR ran for about 7 to 11 cycles. TCRdb re-called the 5' RACE reads with MiXCR, one entry per CDR3 protein. The table records around 1,000,000 distinct CDR3 sequences, 20% to 25% of them present only once. The sample also formed part of further work on T cells of mothers and their children.

Material: blood. The source of these receptors is a girl under 10 years old in good health.

This clonotype turned up a few times. The chain recombines TRBV5-1 with TRBJ2-7; 9 bases align to TRBD2. This CDR3 has 14 residues. Germline CDR1 SGHRS, CDR2 YFSETQ. J lost 5 bases, V lost 0 bases, and 3 bases had no gene match. CDR3 protein: CASSLVAGGDEQYF. In DNA form, the CDR3 reads TGCGCCAGCAGCTTGGTGGCGGGAGGGGACGAGCAGTACTTC.

This chain connects TRBV7-2 to TRBJ2-5; 11 bases are a match to TRBD2. The J call may be wrong; the DNA end is better matched by TRBJ2-1. CDR3 length equals 16 residues. Germline V lookup: CDR1 SGHTA, CDR2 FQGNSA. Here the CDR3 DNA reads TGTGCCAGCAGCTTAGCTAGCGGGGGGGCCGGAACTGAGCAGTTCTTC. Encoded protein: CASSLASGGAGTEQFF.

This clonotype was observed a few times. V and J are TRBV20-1 and TRBJ2-5; D is unresolved. The CDR3 length is 14 residues. The V end was cut by 3 bases, the J end by 1 base, with 12 bases between. Per germline, CDR1 DFQATT and CDR2 SNEGSKA (reference sequence). The CDR3 sequence: CSARRLSSQETQYF. The DNA of the CDR3 is TGCAGTGCTAGGAGGCTCTCCTCCCAAGAGACCCAGTACTTC.

In the case of this clonotype: Since the CDR3 does not end with the conserved phenylalanine or tryptophan, this likely comes from a read error. CDR3 nucleotides: TGTGCCAGCAGCTTTGAAGGGGGCTACAATGAGCAGTTCCTC. It translates to CASSFEGGYNEQFL. The chain links TRBV7-9 to TRBJ2-1, with D possibly matching TRBD1 (6 bases). This CDR3 contains 14 residues. V gave up 3 bases and J gave up 3 bases, with 9 bases separating them. The germline CDR1 and CDR2 sequences are SEHNR and FQNEAQ (reference sequence).

The chain has TRBV12-3 or TRBV12-4 and TRBJ2-5; 7 nucleotides align to TRBD2. V was pared by 1 base and J by 7 bases, with 6 bases of the junction left unmatched. CDR3 length: 14 residues. The CDR3 protein is CASSLGGGSGTQYF. Written as DNA, the CDR3 is TGTGCCAGCAGTTTAGGGGGAGGGTCAGGGACCCAGTACTTC.

This clonotype was seen a few times. The rearrangement uses TRBV2 and TRBJ1-2, with 7 bases that match TRBD1. The CDR3 sequence is 15 residues long. Germline V gene data show CDR1 as SNHLY and CDR2 as FYNNEI. V dropped 4 bases and J dropped 8; count of bases not matched to a gene: 13. The DNA of the CDR3 is TGTGCCAGCAGTGTGGGGACAGAAGACTTCGGGGGCTACACCTTC. It specifies CASSVGTEDFGGYTF.

This clonotype was recorded many times. V gene TRBV3-1 combines with J gene TRBJ2-7; no clear D. V was trimmed by 1 base and J by 3 bases, leaving 7 bases between them. From germline, CDR1 is LGHDT and CDR2 YNNKEL (reference sequence). The CDR3 spans 13 residues. CDR3 sequence: CASSQVPGYEQYF. CDR3 coding DNA: TGTGCCAGCAGCCAAGTTCCGGGCTACGAGCAGTACTTC.

The chain uses TRBV7-9 and TRBJ2-1; TRBD2 agrees at 10 bases. Looked up from germline, CDR1 is SEHNR and CDR2 is FQNEAQ (reference sequence). Trimming cost V 5 bases and J 6 bases; bases outside gene matches: 7. The CDR3 runs 15 residues. This CDR3 reads CASSLTGTSANEQFF. In nucleotides, the CDR3 is TGTGCCAGCAGCCTAACCGGGACTAGCGCCAATGAGCAGTTCTTC.

This clonotype was observed a few times. At one of its ends the junction is not consistent with the germline gene, which may arise from a read error. The chain has TRBV7-2 and TRBJ2-5, with a possible D match to TRBD1 (6 bases). Matching the DNA end better, TRBJ2-7 makes the J call doubtful. Germline V lookup: CDR1 SGHTA, CDR2 FQGNSA. The CDR3 has 14 amino acids. The CDR3 protein is CAGSIGTPPYEQYF. CDR3 coding DNA: TGTGCCGGCAGCATAGGGACACCACCCTACGAGCAGTACTTC.

This clonotype was recorded a few times. The chain uses TRBV12-5 and TRBJ2-1; no firm D call. Germline values: CDR1 LGHNT, CDR2 FRNRAP. Trimming removed 2 bases from V and 7 bases from J, with 18 bases in between. This CDR3 contains 16 residues. DNA of the CDR3: TGTGCTAGTGGTTTGATTCTCTTGGACGTACAAAATGAGCAGTTCTTC. Its protein product is CASGLILLDVQNEQFF. Looking up the rest from reference TRBV12-5 and TRBJ2-1 gives the full variable domain: DARVTQTPRHKVTEMGQEVTMRCQPILGHNTVFWYRQTMMQGLELLAYFRNRAPLDDSGMPKDRFSAEMPDATLATLKIQPSEPRDSAVYFCASGLILLDVQNEQFFGPGTRLTVL.

This clonotype has only a few counts. This rearrangement joins TRBV9 to TRBJ2-1, with D perhaps given as TRBD1 or TRBD2 (6 bases each). The tail of the sequence fits TRBJ2-5 better, so the J call may be wrong. CDR1 and CDR2 (germline): SGDLS, YYNGEE. CDR3 length: 13 residues. CDR3: CASGRTVEETQYF. The CDR3 nucleotides read TGTGCCAGCGGGAGGACAGTTGAAGAGACCCAGTACTTC.

The chain links TRBV2 to TRBJ2-2, with 7 positions matching TRBD1. Trimming cost V 3 bases and J 1 base; bases outside gene matches: 5. The CDR3 loop spans 16 amino acids. Per the germline V gene, CDR1 is SNHLY and CDR2 is FYNNEI. The CDR3 region is CASSEPTGMNTGELFF. The DNA of the CDR3 is TGTGCCAGCAGTGAGCCGACAGGGATGAACACCGGGGAGCTGTTTTTT.

The table lists this clonotype with a few counts. This rearrangement joins TRBV29-1 to TRBJ2-7; TRBD1 might be the D (6 bases). V was shortened by 7 bases and J by 0 bases, with 13 bases between the two germline ends. Germline CDR1 and CDR2: SQVTM and ANQGSEA. This CDR3 contains 13 residues. The CDR3 bases are TGCAGCGCCACCGGGACACACTCCTACGAGCAGTACTTC. Its translation is CSATGTHSYEQYF.

This clonotype was detected only a few times. The V call is TRBV20-1, the J call TRBJ1-4; D might be TRBD1 (5 bases). From germline, CDR1 is DFQATT and CDR2 SNEGSKA (reference sequence). CDR3 length equals 14 residues. The V and J ends lost 3 bases and 4 bases respectively, with 12 bases between them. CDR3 region: CSASLGTVNEKLFF. CDR3 DNA: TGCAGTGCTAGCCTTGGGACGGTTAATGAAAAACTGTTTTTT.

This clonotype was counted between two and nine times. The V call is TRBV7-8, the J call TRBJ2-7, with 13 positions matching TRBD2. V shed 4 bases, J shed 3 bases, and the junction held 15 bases outside the gene matches. Looked up from germline, CDR1 is SGHVS and CDR2 is FQNEAQ. The CDR3 has 19 amino acids. The CDR3 here is CASSSISGLAGVFRYEQYF. The CDR3, as DNA: TGTGCCAGCAGCTCGATATCAGGACTAGCGGGAGTATTTCGCTACGAGCAGTACTTC.

The chain joins TRBV28 to TRBJ1-4; no firm D call. V lost 5 bases and J lost 8, with 15 bases in between. CDR3 size: 14 residues. The V gene's germline CDR1 is MDHEN and CDR2 SYDVKM. CDR3 in amino acids: CASSLGYELEKLFF. In nucleotides, the CDR3 is TGTGCCAGCAGTCTCGGGTACGAATTGGAAAAACTGTTTTTT.

The CDR3 DNA follows: TGCGCCAGCAGGGGACAGGGGTTGACCGGGGAGCTGTTTTTT. Its protein is CASRGQGLTGELFF. V usage is TRBV10-2 and J usage is TRBJ2-2; 10 positions agree with TRBD1. Germline V gene lookup returns CDR1 WSHSY and CDR2 SAAADI. J gave up 5 bases and V 6 bases, and 3 bases lay outside the gene matches. CDR3 length equals 14 residues.

This clonotype was observed a few times. The chain combines TRBV5-1 with TRBJ2-5; D may be TRBD1 (5 bases). The DNA end lines up better with TRBJ2-7; the J call may be wrong. Germline-derived CDR1 and CDR2 are SGHRS and YFSETQ. There are 12 residues in the CDR3. CDR3 sequence reads: CASSPREDEQYF. The CDR3 nucleotides read TGCGCCAGCAGCCCCAGGGAAGACGAGCAGTACTTC.

V gene TRBV7-2 combines with J gene TRBJ1-1, with TRBD1 as a possible D gene (6 bases). Trimming pared 2 bases from V and 4 bases from J, leaving 11 bases between. Germline values: CDR1 SGHTA, CDR2 FQGNSA. This CDR3 is built from 14 residues. CDR3 coding DNA: TGTGCCAGCAGCTTATTGGACAGTTTCACTGAAGCTTTCTTT. It translates to CASSLLDSFTEAFF.

This chain uses TRBV9 with TRBJ1-1; no clear D. This CDR3 has 14 amino acids. Germline V gene lookup returns CDR1 SGDLS and CDR2 YYNGEE. Trimming removed 4 bases from V and 5 bases from J, with 15 bases in between. The CDR3 DNA reads as TGTGCCAGCAGCACTGGACTCGGGAAGACTGAAGCTTTCTTT. It specifies CASSTGLGKTEAFF.

V is TRBV27 and J is TRBJ1-2; unclear D gene. The CDR3 length is 14 residues. Trimming removed 3 bases from V and 2 bases from J, with 10 bases in between. Looked up from germline, CDR1 is MNHEY and CDR2 is SMNVEV (reference sequence). CDR3 residues: CASSFGRENYGYTF. The CDR3, as DNA: TGTGCCAGCAGTTTCGGCAGAGAAAACTATGGCTACACCTTC.

CDR3 amino acids: CASSLVAGDDLAKNIQYF. In DNA form, the CDR3 reads TGTGCCAGCAGCTTGGTAGCGGGCGACGACCTAGCCAAAAACATTCAGTACTTC. This sequence joins TRBV5-6 and TRBJ2-4; the match to TRBD2 covers 7 bases. This CDR3 is built from 18 residues. Germline V gene lookup returns CDR1 SGHDT and CDR2 YYEEEE. The junction had 9 bases not matched to a gene; V was cut back by 0 bases and J by 0 bases.

In this sample, this clonotype turned up a few times. The CDR3 DNA follows: TGTGCCAGCAAGCATGTGGGGAACCCCTACAATGAGCAGTTCTTC. This sequence encodes CASKHVGNPYNEQFF. The chain couples TRBV19 to TRBJ2-1; D is undetermined. The CDR3 contains 15 residues. V was pared by 9 bases and J by 2 bases, with 17 bases between. Germline V gives CDR1 LNHDA, CDR2 SQIVND (reference sequence).

This clonotype has more than one count but fewer than ten. CDR3 nucleotides: TGTGCCAGCAGCCAAGACGATCGGGGGAATGAGCAGTTCTTC. Translating it yields CASSQDDRGNEQFF. This chain joins TRBV4-2 and TRBJ2-1; TRBD2 is a possible D gene (6 bases). CDR1 and CDR2 (germline): LGHNA, YNFKEQ. Trimming stripped 0 bases from V and 7 bases from J, with 10 bases between. This CDR3 contains 14 residues.